The 6 T cell receptor beta chains presented below share a single source sample, sequenced in a study of coeliac disease. Sequencing used immunoSEQ multiplex PCR; TCRdb keeps in-frame clones, though not all of them. The sample shows more than 2,500 clones, approximately 71% of them seen only once. Input material: lymphocytes from the gut lamina propria. These receptors originate from an elderly man without celiac disease.

The chain joins TRBV19 to TRBJ2-1, with a tentative D call TRBD2 (6 bases). The CDR3 runs to 15 residues. V was clipped by 5 bases and J by 5 bases, with 16 bases between them. Germline assignment: CDR1 LNHDA and CDR2 SQIVND (reference sequence). The CDR3 loop reads CASSGGLVKDNEQFF. Written as DNA, the CDR3 is TGTGCCAGTAGTGGGGGACTGGTAAAAGACAATGAGCAGTTCTTC. The whole variable domain, remainder taken from reference TRBV19 and TRBJ2-1, is DGGITQSPKYLFRKEGQNVTLSCEQNLNHDAMYWYRQDPGQGLRLIYYSQIVNDFQKGDIAEGYSVSREKKESFPLTVTSAQKNPTAFYLCASSGGLVKDNEQFFGPGTRLTVL.

The chain recombines TRBV5-1 with TRBJ2-3, with a tentative D call TRBD2 (6 bases). V was trimmed by 5 bases and J by 3 bases, leaving 13 bases between them. Per the germline V gene, CDR1 is SGHRS and CDR2 is YFSETQ. The CDR3 is 14 amino acids. The CDR3 DNA reads as TGCGCCAGCAGTTCTGGGGGGAATACAGATACGCAGTATTTT. As protein: CASSSGGNTDTQYF.

The sample holds a few counts of this clone. The chain combines TRBV7-3 with TRBJ2-2, with 14 bases fitting TRBD2. V lost 2 bases and J lost 4; bases outside the gene matches: 6. The CDR3 extends over 18 amino acids. The germline gives CDR1 SGHTA, CDR2 FQGTGA. The CDR3 DNA is TGTGCCAGCAGCTTACGGGGACTAGCGGGAGTTGGCACCGGGGAGCTGTTTTTT. It translates to CASSLRGLAGVGTGELFF.

This clone is labeled hyperexpanded. The V gene is TRBV6-5, the J gene TRBJ2-2; 9 bases align to TRBD2. This CDR3 contains 14 residues. Per germline, CDR1 MNHEY and CDR2 SVGAGI. V shed 6 bases, J shed 3 bases, and the junction held 2 bases outside the gene matches. The chain's CDR3 is CASRTSGDTGELFF. The DNA for the CDR3 is TGTGCCAGCAGGACTAGCGGTGACACCGGGGAGCTGTTTTTT.

This clone rates as medium-sized. The J gene is TRBJ1-1, the V gene TRBV2; tentatively, D is TRBD1 (5 bases). CDR1 and CDR2 (germline): SNHLY, FYNNEI. The CDR3 sequence is 12 residues long. Trimming left V 8 bases short and J 1 base short, with 8 bases between. CDR3 coding DNA: TGTGCCAGCGGAAGGGGGAACACTGAAGCTTTCTTT. Translation gives CASGRGNTEAFF.

This clone has just a few counts. The chain has TRBV7-9 and TRBJ1-1; possible D gene TRBD1, 5 bases. V dropped 5 bases and J dropped 1 base, with 8 bases sitting between them. The germline V gene encodes CDR1 SEHNR and CDR2 FQNEAQ (reference sequence). The CDR3 spans 13 residues. The CDR3 DNA reads as TGTGCCAGCAGCCTTGACAGGAACACTGAAGCTTTCTTT. Its translation is CASSLDRNTEAFF.